These 6 T cell receptor beta chains share one sample of origin, sequenced in a study of beta chain features in type 1 diabetes. Expressed TCRB transcripts were sequenced after all isolated RNA was converted to cDNA. Some clones are missing from TCRdb's copy, which holds only in-frame ones; the method was immunoSEQ multiplex PCR. The sample comprises hundreds of thousands of clones, 13% to 15% of which are singletons, and about 0.024% rests with the top ten. Sequencing used naive CD4+ T cells from blood. These receptors all come from a woman between 35 and 50 years old in good health.

In its sample, this clone was seen a few times. CDR3 in amino acids: CASRGTVPGYTF. Written as DNA, the CDR3 is TGTGCCAGCAGGGGGACAGTTCCGGGCTACACCTTC. The chain employs TRBV2 and TRBJ1-2; 7 positions agree with TRBD1. The CDR3 spans 12 residues. Germline lookup yields CDR1 SNHLY and CDR2 FYNNEI. The V and J ends lost 6 bases and 8 bases, in that order; junction bases with no gene match: 6.

This clone was seen a handful of times. The gene calls are TRBV4-1 and TRBJ2-5, with 7 bases lining up with TRBD1. Losses at the gene ends were 1 base for V and 4 bases for J; bases not matched to a gene: 6. CDR3 length equals 15 residues. CDR1 and CDR2 (germline): MGHRA, YSYEKL. DNA for the CDR3: TGCGCCAGCAGCCAAGTGGGACAGCGGTCAGAGACCCAGTACTTC. It encodes CASSQVGQRSETQYF.

This clone was found a few times. J is TRBJ1-2 and V is TRBV18; TRBD1 matches at 7 bases. The length of the CDR3 is 18 residues. CDR1 and CDR2 from the germline V gene are KGHSH and LQKENI. The V gene end was trimmed by 3 bases and the J gene end by 0 bases; junction bases not matched to a gene: 13. The CDR3 region is CASSPLGKGAITNYGYTF. DNA for the CDR3: TGTGCCAGCTCACCGCTGGGGAAGGGGGCGATTACTAACTATGGCTACACCTTC. Complete variable domain (other parts from reference TRBV18 and TRBJ1-2): NAGVMQNPRHLVRRRGQEARLRCSPMKGHSHVYWYRQLPEEGLKFMVYLQKENIIDESGMPKERFSAEFPKEGPSILRIQQVVRGDSAAYFCASSPLGKGAITNYGYTFGSGTRLTVV.

This clone appeared a single time. The gene calls are TRBV2 and TRBJ1-5; 8 bases line up with TRBD1. Trimming took 7 bases from V and 6 from J; bases not matched to a gene: 11. CDR3 length: 15 amino acids. The V gene's germline CDR1 is SNHLY and CDR2 FYNNEI. CDR3 in amino acids: CASILDRGKGQPQHF. The CDR3 DNA follows: TGTGCCAGCATTCTAGACAGGGGCAAGGGTCAGCCCCAGCATTTT.

This chain links TRBV5-1 with TRBJ2-2; 8 bases align to TRBD1. V lost 5 bases to trimming and J lost 4 bases; unmatched junction nucleotides: 16. The CDR3 has 18 residues. Germline CDR1 and CDR2: SGHRS and YFSETQ. The CDR3 here is CASSRNPPGQAATGELFF. The CDR3 DNA sequence: TGCGCCAGCAGTCGAAACCCGCCGGGACAGGCAGCCACCGGGGAGCTGTTTTTT.

On this clone: At one end the junction does not follow the germline gene, possibly because of a read error. V and J are TRBV11-3 and TRBJ2-4; 7 bases are shared with TRBD1. CDR1 SGHNT and CDR2 YENEEA come from the germline V gene. The CDR3 loop spans 13 amino acids. CDR3 region: CASSPKSARDSRF. In DNA, the CDR3 is TGTGCCAGCAGCCCAAAAAGCGCAAGGGACAGTCGCTTC.